The text below deals with one T cell receptor (beta chain). The antigen is unknown. Each CDR3 protein gets one entry in TCRdb, which reprocessed the 5' RACE reads and gives no DNA. The sample holds approximately 110,000 distinct CDR3 sequences. The sample comes from a study of monozygotic twins with inflammatory bowel disease. Study-wide points: Especially with disease activity, IBD patients had fewer clonotypes in common with others than healthy twins did.

CDR1 is DFQATT, CDR2 SNEGSKA, per germline (reference sequence). CDR3 length: 19 amino acids. The V and J genes are TRBV20-1 and TRBJ2-3; the D call of TRBD2 rests on TCRdb alone, since no DNA is present to check it. This sequence was found in a human donor with ulcerative colitis or Crohn's disease, or a healthy co-twin of an affected twin (not recorded which). Sequencing was carried out using blood. CDR3 loop: CSARPSRTSGSTSTDTQYF.